This T cell receptor beta chain was captured in a study of cytomegalovirus exposure and HLA in healthy donors. Study-wide context: It was reported in a later analysis that the roughly 120 validation repertoires used the same platform as the approximately 620 first-cohort repertoires.

Regarding the study as a whole: One later analysis, an examination of the 100 to 150 validation repertoires, found that first-cohort TCR clusters tended to co-occur in them. The study listed approximately 160 cytomegalovirus-associated TCR beta chains.

The CDR3 totals 13 residues. CDR1 and CDR2 from the germline V gene are GTSNPN and SVGIG (reference sequence). The trim removed 1 base at V and 12 bases at J, leaving 6 bases unmatched. The donors were members of the validation cohort, which comprised 90 to 150 subjects and was separate from the first cohort of several hundred subjects. Sequencing used immunoSEQ multiplex PCR; TCRdb keeps in-frame clones, though not all of them. The sample consists of about 150,000 clones, 75% to 90% of them appearing once. With respect to this clone: Antigen: not known.

The chain employs TRBV30 and TRBJ2-1, with TRBD2 matching 10 bases. The sequence was collected from a man aged 18-30 years in good health and CMV-seropositive. Sequences were obtained from PBMCs. CDR3: CAWSGGLARGQFF. CDR3 nucleotide sequence: TGTGCCTGGAGTGGGGGACTAGCGAGAGGGCAGTTCTTC. Full variable domain (rest looked up from reference TRBV30 and TRBJ2-1): SQTIHQWPATLVQPVGSPLSLECTVEGTSNPNLYWYRQAAGRGLQLLFYSVGIGQISSEVPQNLSASRPQDRQFILSSKKLLLSDSGFYLCAWSGGLARGQFFGPGTRLTVL.